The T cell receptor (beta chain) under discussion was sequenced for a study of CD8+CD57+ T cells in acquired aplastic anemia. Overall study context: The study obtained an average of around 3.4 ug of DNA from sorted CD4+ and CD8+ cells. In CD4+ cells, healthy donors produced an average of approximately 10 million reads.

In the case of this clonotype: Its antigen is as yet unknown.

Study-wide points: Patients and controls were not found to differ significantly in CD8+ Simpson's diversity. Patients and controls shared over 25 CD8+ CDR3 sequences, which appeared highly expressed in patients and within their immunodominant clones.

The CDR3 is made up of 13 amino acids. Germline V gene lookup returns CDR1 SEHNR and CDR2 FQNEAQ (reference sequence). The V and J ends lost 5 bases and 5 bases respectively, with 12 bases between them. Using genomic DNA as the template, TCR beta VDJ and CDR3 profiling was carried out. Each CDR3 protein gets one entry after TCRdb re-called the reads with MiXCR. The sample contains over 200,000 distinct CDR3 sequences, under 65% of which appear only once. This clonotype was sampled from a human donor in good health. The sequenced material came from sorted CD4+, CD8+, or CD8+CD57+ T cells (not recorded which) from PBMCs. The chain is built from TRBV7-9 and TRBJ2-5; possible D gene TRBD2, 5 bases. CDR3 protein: CASSPVRRETQYF. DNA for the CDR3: TGTGCCAGCAGCCCAGTCAGGAGGGAGACCCAGTACTTC.